These 3 T cell receptor beta chains were sequenced from one sample in a study of T-cell reconstitution after alpha-beta-depleted transplantation in children. It was with unique molecular identifiers that the TCRbeta library was prepared. TCRdb called the PCR reads again in MiXCR, with one record for every CDR3 protein. The sample includes some 550,000 distinct CDR3 sequences, 20% to 25% of them seen just once. The specimen comprised PBMCs, mostly from graft donor cells, sampled 360 days after TCRalphabeta/CD19-depleted stem cell transplant. The receptors originated from a boy less than two years old who had a stem cell transplant for acute myeloid leukemia, so the T cells may come from the graft donor.

The chain is built from TRBV11-2 and TRBJ1-4, with D possibly matching TRBD1 (5 bases). CDR3 length: 14 amino acids. The V gene lost 3 bases and the J gene lost 10 bases, with 15 bases spanning the gap. The V gene's germline CDR1 is SGHAT and CDR2 FQNNGV. DNA for the CDR3: TGTGCCAGCAGCTTTGGGGGGATCAGAAGAAAACTGTTTTTT. This gives the protein CASSFGGIRRKLFF.

The gene calls are TRBV12-3 or TRBV12-4 and TRBJ2-2, with D tentatively TRBD2 (7 bases). The CDR3 is 14 residues long. The germline V and J ends were trimmed by 11 bases and 5 bases, with 18 bases remaining between them. As DNA, the CDR3 is TGTGCCCTGGGGGTCGGGGGGCGAACCGGGGAGCTGTTTTTT. It encodes CALGVGGRTGELFF.

This clonotype has just a few counts. The V and J genes are TRBV4-3 and TRBJ2-1; 9 bases are a match to TRBD1. This CDR3 spans 18 amino acids. In germline, CDR1 is LGHNA, CDR2 YSLEER. V dropped 1 base and J dropped 5; count of bases not matched to a gene: 12. CDR3 residues: CASSQAGQGWSSDNEQFF. CDR3 DNA: TGCGCCAGCAGCCAAGCTGGACAGGGGTGGAGTTCGGACAATGAGCAGTTCTTC.